The 24 T cell receptor beta chains presented below share a single source sample, sequenced in a study of T-cell reconstitution after alpha-beta-depleted transplantation in children. The authors prepared the TCRbeta library with unique molecular identifiers. One entry per CDR3 protein, called by TCRdb with MiXCR from the PCR reads. The data contain about 490,000 distinct CDR3 sequences, 10% to 13% of them singletons. Sequencing was performed on PBMCs, taken before TCRalphabeta/CD19-depleted stem cell transplant. Every receptor here comes from a child aged 2 to 9 with inherited bone marrow failure, due to receive a stem cell transplant.

A remark on this clonotype: At one end the junction does not follow the germline gene, possibly because of a read error. V usage is TRBV7-9 and J usage is TRBJ2-4; 10 bases are shared with TRBD1. CDR3 length: 14 residues. CDR1 is SEHNR, CDR2 FQNEAQ, per germline (reference sequence). CDR3 in DNA: TGTGCCGGCAGCCCACCTCGGACAGGGGGCATTCAGTACTTC. Amino acid sequence: CAGSPPRTGGIQYF.

The rearrangement joins TRBV12-3 or TRBV12-4 to TRBJ2-7; the match to TRBD2 covers 12 bases. V was pared by 6 bases and J by 6 bases, with 9 bases of the junction left unmatched. This CDR3 comprises 15 residues. The CDR3 DNA reads TGTGCCAGCAGACCTAGCGGGAGGGGGGGCTTCGAGCAGTACTTC. Translated, it gives CASRPSGRGGFEQYF.

This clonotype appeared many times. The J gene is TRBJ2-7, the V gene TRBV6-1; TRBD1 aligns across 9 bases. With 5 bases clipped from V and 6 bases from J, the junction kept 5 bases outside the gene matches. The CDR3 covers 13 residues. The V gene's germline CDR1 is MNHNS and CDR2 SASEGT. CDR3 DNA: TGTGCCAGCAGTCTCTACAGGGGGCCCGAGCAGTACTTC. Encoded protein: CASSLYRGPEQYF.

This clonotype has ten or more counts. The V gene is TRBV29-1, the J gene TRBJ2-2; weak D call: TRBD2 (5 bases). Germline assignment: CDR1 SQVTM and CDR2 ANQGSEA. V was pared by 4 bases and J by 4 bases, with 13 bases between. The CDR3 length is 14 residues. The CDR3 loop reads CSVVPGSGTGELFF. The CDR3 DNA follows: TGCAGCGTTGTGCCGGGGTCGGGCACCGGGGAGCTGTTTTTT.

This clonotype showed up many times. The chain is built from TRBV7-9 and TRBJ2-2; D remains ambiguous. Trimming removed 2 bases at V and 1 base at J, with 8 bases between. Per germline, CDR1 SEHNR and CDR2 FQNEAQ (reference sequence). The CDR3 has 15 amino acids. In nucleotides, the CDR3 is TGTGCCAGCAGCTTATTGCGGTTGAACACCGGGGAGCTGTTTTTT. Amino acid sequence: CASSLLRLNTGELFF.

This clonotype was picked up a small number of times. The rearrangement uses TRBV14 and TRBJ2-2; possible D gene TRBD2, 6 bases. Germline CDR1 and CDR2: SGHDN and FVKESK. The CDR3 has 18 amino acids. V was trimmed by 2 bases and J by 0 bases, leaving 16 bases between them. CDR3 sequence: CASSQFFGAGSNTGELFF. For the CDR3, the DNA is TGTGCCAGCAGCCAATTCTTCGGCGCGGGATCGAACACCGGGGAGCTGTTTTTT.

The chain combines TRBV13 with TRBJ1-2, with D possibly being TRBD1 (6 bases). Looked up from germline, CDR1 is PRHDT and CDR2 is FYEKMQ (reference sequence). The CDR3 totals 12 residues. V lost 10 bases to trimming and J lost 8 bases, with 17 bases between them. The CDR3 protein is CAMGFLGGGYTF. The DNA for the CDR3 is TGTGCCATGGGCTTTTTAGGGGGGGGCTACACCTTC.

This clonotype has more than one count but fewer than ten. This sequence joins TRBV6-2 or TRBV6-3 and TRBJ2-7; unclear D gene. Trimming took 1 base from V and 6 from J, leaving 10 bases between them. This CDR3 is 13 amino acids long. Looked up from germline, CDR1 is MNHEY and CDR2 is SVGEGT. This CDR3 is CASSYFISGEQYF. The CDR3 nucleotides read TGTGCCAGCAGTTACTTCATTTCCGGCGAGCAGTACTTC.

This clonotype was seen a handful of times. The rearrangement joins TRBV5-1 to TRBJ2-6; possible D gene TRBD1, 6 bases. There are 18 residues in the CDR3. CDR1 and CDR2 (germline): SGHRS, YFSETQ. V was clipped by 2 bases and J by 0 bases, with 15 bases between them. CDR3 bases: TGCGCCAGCAGCTTTCGTCTCGACAGGAACTCTGGGGCCAACGTCCTGACTTTC. It codes for CASSFRLDRNSGANVLTF.

This clonotype was counted a few times. The chain recombines TRBV6-5 with TRBJ2-7; 7 nucleotides agree with TRBD1. Germline V gene data show CDR1 as MNHEY and CDR2 as SVGAGI. The CDR3 consists of 15 residues. Losses at the gene ends were 0 bases for V and 3 bases for J; bases not matched to a gene: 5. The CDR3 nucleotides read TGTGCCAGCAGTTACTCTCGGGGACAGATCTACGAGCAGTACTTC. It encodes CASSYSRGQIYEQYF.

At least ten counts were recorded for this clonotype. The chain combines TRBV4-3 with TRBJ2-2; D is perhaps TRBD1 or TRBD2 (5 bases each). This CDR3 region has 14 residues. Germline CDR1 and CDR2: LGHNA and YSLEER. Deletions cut 8 bases from V and 6 bases from J, with 16 bases between. The CDR3: CASRGVPGPGELFF. Written as DNA, the CDR3 is TGCGCCAGCCGAGGGGTCCCAGGACCCGGGGAGCTGTTTTTT.

In its sample, this clonotype was seen many times. The J gene is TRBJ2-3, the V gene TRBV5-1, with a weak D call TRBD2 (6 bases). Trimming removed 1 base at V and 3 bases at J, with 9 bases between. The CDR3 covers 14 residues. CDR1 is SGHRS and CDR2 is YFSETQ in the germline V gene. Written as DNA, the CDR3 is TGCGCCAGCAGCTTGCCCGGGAGTACAGATACGCAGTATTTT. Its protein product is CASSLPGSTDTQYF.

This clonotype has ten or more counts. The V and J genes are TRBV29-1 and TRBJ2-1; D might be TRBD2 (6 bases). Per the germline V gene, CDR1 is SQVTM and CDR2 is ANQGSEA. The length of the CDR3 is 16 residues. V lost 7 bases, J lost 7 bases, and 26 bases lay in between. The CDR3 region is CSAPQLSGTDPNEQFF. DNA of the CDR3: TGCAGCGCACCCCAACTTTCCGGGACTGACCCGAATGAGCAGTTCTTC.

A few counts support this clonotype. The V and J genes are TRBV10-2 and TRBJ2-7; 9 nucleotides agree with TRBD1. The germline gives CDR1 WSHSY, CDR2 SAAADI. This CDR3 region has 15 residues. V gave up 3 bases and J gave up 2 bases; unmatched junction bases: 5. The CDR3 nucleotides are TGCGCCAGCAGTGATTTCGGGACAGGGACCTACGAGCAGTACTTC. Protein: CASSDFGTGTYEQYF.

In its sample, this clonotype was seen many times. The V call is TRBV28, the J call TRBJ2-7; D call uncertain. Deletions cut 7 bases from V and 3 bases from J, with 19 bases between. Germline CDR1 MDHEN, CDR2 SYDVKM. The CDR3 has 15 residues. Here the CDR3 DNA reads TGTGCCAGCACTTCTCGTGGGGTCACCTACTACGAGCAGTACTTC. Translation: CASTSRGVTYYEQYF.

This chain connects TRBV27 to TRBJ2-4, with 10 nucleotides matching TRBD2. CDR3 length: 15 residues. After removal of 2 bases from V and 3 bases from J, the junction contained 1 base not matched to a gene. Per the germline V gene, CDR1 is MNHEY and CDR2 is SMNVEV (reference sequence). The chain's CDR3 is CASSLGLAVKNIQYF. The CDR3 region has the DNA TGTGCCAGCAGTTTAGGACTAGCGGTCAAAAACATTCAGTACTTC.

This clonotype has ten or more counts. This chain uses TRBV10-2 with TRBJ2-4; 10 nucleotides align to TRBD1. With 5 bases clipped from V and 0 bases from J, the junction kept 4 bases outside the gene matches. CDR1 WSHSY and CDR2 SAAADI come from the germline V gene. CDR3 length: 16 residues. CDR3 sequence (DNA): TGCGCCAGCAGTCACGGGACAGGGGTAGCCAAAAACATTCAGTACTTC. As protein: CASSHGTGVAKNIQYF.

This clonotype came up many times. At one boundary the junction diverges from the germline segment, which might be a read error. This sequence joins TRBV7-2 and TRBJ2-1; TRBD1 is a possible D gene (6 bases). The CDR3 has 17 amino acids. The germline gives CDR1 SGHTA, CDR2 FQGNSA. The CDR3 DNA reads as TGTGCCAGCGGCTTAAAGGGCGGACAGAGCTCCTACAATGAGCAGTTCTTC. Translated: CASGLKGGQSSYNEQFF.

This clonotype occurred many times. The chain couples TRBV24-1 to TRBJ2-1; 13 bases are a match to TRBD2. After removal of 3 bases from V and 6 bases from J, the junction contained 4 bases not matched to a gene. The CDR3 is made up of 16 amino acids. Germline assignment: CDR1 KGHDR and CDR2 SFDVKD. The CDR3 region has the DNA TGTGCCACCAGTGATCCCGGGACTAGCGGGATCAATGAGCAGTTCTTC. Protein product: CATSDPGTSGINEQFF.

In this sample, this clonotype turned up many times. The rearrangement uses TRBV6-2 or TRBV6-3 and TRBJ2-3; D not certain. V was trimmed by 2 bases and J by 0 bases, leaving 6 bases between them. The CDR3 consists of 14 residues. The germline gives CDR1 MNHEY, CDR2 SVGEGT. The CDR3 loop reads CASSYPDSTDTQYF. CDR3 bases: TGTGCCAGCAGTTACCCAGACAGCACAGATACGCAGTATTTT.

This clonotype was picked up a small number of times. The gene calls are TRBV5-1 and TRBJ2-1; TRBD1 aligns across 7 bases. V was clipped by 1 base and J by 3 bases; unmatched bases: 4. This CDR3 has 15 amino acids. Germline CDR1 reads SGHRS; CDR2 reads YFSETQ. DNA of the CDR3: TGCGCCAGCAGCTTGAGACAGGGTCACTACAATGAGCAGTTCTTC. As protein: CASSLRQGHYNEQFF.

This clonotype occurred many times. The V gene is TRBV9, the J gene TRBJ2-3; D call uncertain. CDR3 length: 11 residues. In germline, CDR1 is SGDLS, CDR2 YYNGEE. The V end was cut by 6 bases, the J end by 5 bases, with 7 bases between. The CDR3 coding sequence is TGTGCCAGCACCCGAGGAGATACGCAGTATTTT. Translation gives CASTRGDTQYF.

The gene calls are TRBV6-1 and TRBJ2-1; the match to TRBD2 covers 13 bases. The CDR3 is 15 residues long. CDR1 and CDR2 (germline): MNHNS, SASEGT. Trimming at V came to 3 bases and at J to 8 bases, leaving 4 bases not matched to a gene. The CDR3 region has the DNA TGTGCCAGCAGTGACGGACTAGCGGGAGCACATGAGCAGTTCTTC. It codes for CASSDGLAGAHEQFF.

V gene TRBV18 combines with J gene TRBJ2-2; D gene ambiguous. Germline CDR1 is KGHSH and CDR2 is LQKENI. The CDR3 length is 14 residues. V lost 1 base, J lost 4 bases, and 7 bases lay in between. CDR3 region: CASSPQRSTGELFF. The CDR3 DNA is TGTGCCAGCTCACCACAAAGGTCCACCGGGGAGCTGTTTTTT.